The 15 T cell receptor beta chains below come from one sample, sequenced in a study of blood T cell repertoires in COVID-19. TCRdb keeps only in-frame clones here, not all; method: immunoSEQ multiplex PCR. The sample holds over 200,000 clones; more than 75% are singletons and the top ten take 9.5% to 15%. The sample was peripheral blood. These receptors were collected from a woman aged 40 to 50 with acute or convalescent COVID-19.

The chain combines TRBV6-1 with TRBJ1-1; 8 bases fit TRBD1. The CDR3 is 16 residues long. Germline V gene data show CDR1 as MNHNS and CDR2 as SASEGT. Trimming cost V 1 base and J 3 bases; bases outside gene matches: 7. The CDR3, as DNA: TGTGCCAGCAGTGAAGTCCTGGACAGGGAATACACTGAAGCTTTCTTT. Translated: CASSEVLDREYTEAFF.

The chain joins TRBV4-1 to TRBJ2-5; 7 nucleotides agree with TRBD2. The V segment lost 0 bases and the J segment 7 bases; nucleotides outside the gene matches: 14. This CDR3 spans 17 amino acids. In germline, CDR1 is MGHRA, CDR2 YSYEKL. CDR3 sequence: CASSQDPLAAWRGTQYF. The CDR3 DNA is TGCGCCAGCAGCCAAGATCCTCTAGCGGCTTGGAGGGGGACCCAGTACTTC.

The V and J genes are TRBV9 and TRBJ1-2; D may be TRBD1 (5 bases). This CDR3 spans 13 amino acids. V dropped 3 bases and J dropped 2 bases, with 8 bases sitting between them. The V gene's germline CDR1 is SGDLS and CDR2 YYNGEE. This CDR3 reads CASSASGNYGYTF. CDR3 nucleotides: TGTGCCAGCAGCGCTTCAGGGAACTATGGCTACACCTTC.

This chain links TRBV25-1 with TRBJ1-5, with unresolved D. V shed 1 base and J shed 10 bases, with 14 bases lying between them. CDR3 size: 14 residues. CDR1 and CDR2 from the germline V gene are MGHDK and SYGVNS. CDR3 sequence (DNA): TGTGCCAGCAGTGAATCGGAGGCCACACGACCCCAGCATTTT. Encoded protein: CASSESEATRPQHF.

The rearrangement uses TRBV2 and TRBJ2-1; a possible D gene is TRBD2 (6 bases). This CDR3 comprises 14 residues. The V end lost 3 bases, the J end lost 12 bases, and 18 bases lay between the germline ends. Per germline, CDR1 SNHLY and CDR2 FYNNEI. The CDR3, as DNA: TGTGCCAGCAGTGAGGGCGGCGGGGATACGGGGCAGTTCTTC. Translation: CASSEGGGDTGQFF.

The chain links TRBV11-2 to TRBJ1-5, with D possibly matching TRBD1 (6 bases). Germline assignment: CDR1 SGHAT and CDR2 FQNNGV. The CDR3 has 15 amino acids. V lost 1 base and J lost 4, with 11 bases in between. CDR3 sequence: CASSLGGRGNQPQHF. CDR3 nucleotide sequence: TGTGCCAGCAGCTTAGGGGGCAGGGGAAATCAGCCCCAGCATTTT.

The rearrangement links TRBV12-3 or TRBV12-4 to TRBJ2-5; D uncertain. There are 12 residues in the CDR3. V lost 6 bases, J lost 4 bases, and 9 bases lay in between. CDR3 coding DNA: TGTGCCAGCAGCAATCGAGGAGAGACCCAGTACTTC. Protein: CASSNRGETQYF.

The V gene is TRBV10-2, the J gene TRBJ2-1, with 8 bases matching TRBD2. J lost 8 bases, V lost 3 bases, and 3 bases had no gene match. This CDR3 has 13 residues. The germline CDR1 and CDR2 sequences are WSHSY and SAAADI. CDR3 region: CASSDTSGDEQFF. CDR3 nucleotides: TGCGCCAGCAGTGATACTAGCGGCGATGAGCAGTTCTTC.

The chain is built from TRBV13 and TRBJ2-1; tentative D call: TRBD2 (6 bases). The germline V gene has CDR1 PRHDT and CDR2 FYEKMQ (reference sequence). The CDR3 totals 14 residues. V lost 3 bases, J lost 5 bases, and 11 bases lay in between. CDR3 nucleotide sequence: TGTGCCAGCAGCTTCTCCGGGAGAAACAATGAGCAGTTCTTC. Protein sequence: CASSFSGRNNEQFF.

This rearrangement joins TRBV2 to TRBJ2-1; 14 nucleotides agree with TRBD2. After removal of 4 bases from V and 8 bases from J, the junction contained 7 bases not matched to a gene. This CDR3 is 16 amino acids long. Germline CDR1 and CDR2: SNHLY and FYNNEI. CDR3 nucleotides: TGTGCCAGCAGTGGTTCGACTAGCGGGAGGGCTCATGAGCAGTTCTTC. It specifies CASSGSTSGRAHEQFF.

V gene TRBV14 combines with J gene TRBJ1-1; D is ambiguous. V was shortened by 3 bases and J by 2 bases, with 13 bases between the two germline ends. Germline CDR1 SGHDN, CDR2 FVKESK. The CDR3 length is 15 residues. CDR3 nucleotide sequence: TGTGCCAGCAGCCATCGGAGGGCTGCCAACACTGAAGCTTTCTTT. It is translated as CASSHRRAANTEAFF. The variable domain in full, completed from reference TRBV14 and TRBJ1-1, reads EAGVTQFPSHSVIEKGQTVTLRCDPISGHDNLYWYRRVMGKEIKFLLHFVKESKQDESGMPNNRFLAERTGGTYSTLKVQPAELEDSGVYFCASSHRRAANTEAFFGQGTRLTVV.

CDR3 sequence: CASSYPPASGRREQYF. The CDR3 DNA sequence: TGTGCCAGCAGTTACCCCCCGGCTAGCGGGAGGCGCGAGCAGTACTTC. The V gene is TRBV6-2 or TRBV6-3, the J gene TRBJ2-7, with 11 bases identical to TRBD2. V was pared by 2 bases and J by 6 bases, with 9 bases of the junction left unmatched. The length of the CDR3 is 16 residues. Looked up from germline, CDR1 is MNHEY and CDR2 is SVGEGT.

The V gene is TRBV30, the J gene TRBJ1-2; D is undetermined. CDR3 length: 10 amino acids. The germline V gene encodes CDR1 GTSNPN and CDR2 SVGIG (reference sequence). Trimming removed 8 bases from V and 6 bases from J, with 10 bases in between. The CDR3 DNA reads as TGTGCCCTCCTCCGGGATGGCTACACCTTC. As protein: CALLRDGYTF.

This clone was picked up a small number of times. V is TRBV27 and J is TRBJ2-1; 7 nucleotides align to TRBD2. The CDR3 extends over 14 amino acids. J gave up 5 bases and V 5 bases, and 6 bases lay outside the gene matches. CDR1 and CDR2 (germline): MNHEY, SMNVEV (reference sequence). CDR3 sequence (DNA): TGTGCCAGCAGTATTGGGACTACACACAATGAGCAGTTCTTC. Encoded protein: CASSIGTTHNEQFF.

The chain carries TRBV18 and TRBJ2-3; D unclear. This CDR3 is built from 15 residues. Germline CDR1 reads KGHSH; CDR2 reads LQKENI. V lost 2 bases to trimming and J lost 6 bases, with 15 bases between them. The CDR3 region is CASSPASGLEDTQYF. The CDR3 nucleotides read TGTGCCAGCTCACCAGCCTCCGGCCTGGAGGATACGCAGTATTTT.